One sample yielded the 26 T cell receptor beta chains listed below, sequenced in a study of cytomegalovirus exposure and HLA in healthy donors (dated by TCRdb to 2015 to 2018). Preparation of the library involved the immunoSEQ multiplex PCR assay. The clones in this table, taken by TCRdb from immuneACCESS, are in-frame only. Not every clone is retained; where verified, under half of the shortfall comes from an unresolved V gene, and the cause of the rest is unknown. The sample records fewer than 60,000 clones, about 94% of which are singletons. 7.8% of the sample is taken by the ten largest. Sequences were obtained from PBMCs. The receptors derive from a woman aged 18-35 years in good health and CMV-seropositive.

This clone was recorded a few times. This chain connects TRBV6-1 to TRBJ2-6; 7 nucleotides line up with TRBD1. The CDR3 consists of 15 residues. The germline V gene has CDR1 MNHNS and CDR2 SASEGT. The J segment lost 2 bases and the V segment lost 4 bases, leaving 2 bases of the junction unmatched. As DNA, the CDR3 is TGTGCCAGCAGTGTAACAGGGGCTGGGGCCAACGTCCTGACTTTC. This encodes CASSVTGAGANVLTF.

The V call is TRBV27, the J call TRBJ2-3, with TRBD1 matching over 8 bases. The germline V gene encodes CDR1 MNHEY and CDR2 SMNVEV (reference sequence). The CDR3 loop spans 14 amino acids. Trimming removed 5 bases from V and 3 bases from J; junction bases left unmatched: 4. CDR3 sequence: CASSPDRVTDTQYF. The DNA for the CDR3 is TGTGCCAGCAGTCCGGACAGGGTGACAGATACGCAGTATTTT.

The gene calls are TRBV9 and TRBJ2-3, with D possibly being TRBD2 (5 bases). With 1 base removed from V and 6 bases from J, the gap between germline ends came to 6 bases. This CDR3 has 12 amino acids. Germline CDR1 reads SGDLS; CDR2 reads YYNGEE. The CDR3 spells CASSVRGDTQYF. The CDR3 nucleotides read TGTGCCAGCAGCGTACGAGGGGATACGCAGTATTTT.

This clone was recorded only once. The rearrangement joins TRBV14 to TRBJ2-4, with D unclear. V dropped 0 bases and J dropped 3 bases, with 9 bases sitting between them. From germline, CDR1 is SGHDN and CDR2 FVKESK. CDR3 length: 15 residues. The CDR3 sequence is CASSQDPPYKNIQYF. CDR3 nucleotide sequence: TGTGCCAGCAGCCAAGACCCCCCCTACAAAAACATTCAGTACTTC.

For the CDR3, the DNA is TGTGCCAGTAGTATATCTTCAGCTCCGGGGTCTAATGAAAAACTGTTTTTT. This translates into CASSISSAPGSNEKLFF. The chain has TRBV19 and TRBJ1-4, with unresolved D. The V gene's germline CDR1 is LNHDA and CDR2 SQIVND (reference sequence). CDR3 length: 17 amino acids. With 2 bases removed from V and 3 bases from J, the gap between germline ends came to 16 bases.

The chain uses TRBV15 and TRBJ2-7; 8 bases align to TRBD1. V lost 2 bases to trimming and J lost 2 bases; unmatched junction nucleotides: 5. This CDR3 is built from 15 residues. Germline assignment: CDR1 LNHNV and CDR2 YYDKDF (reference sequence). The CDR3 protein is CATSRQETGAYEQYF. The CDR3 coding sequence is TGTGCCACCAGCAGACAAGAGACAGGGGCCTACGAGCAGTACTTC.

CDR3 sequence reads: CASSRTASGYEQYF. CDR3 sequence (DNA): TGTGCCAGCAGCCGGACAGCTTCGGGCTACGAGCAGTACTTC. V gene TRBV7-2 combines with J gene TRBJ2-7; possible D gene TRBD1, 6 bases. Germline CDR1 SGHTA, CDR2 FQGNSA. This CDR3 comprises 14 residues. The V gene lost 5 bases and the J gene lost 3 bases, with 14 bases spanning the gap.

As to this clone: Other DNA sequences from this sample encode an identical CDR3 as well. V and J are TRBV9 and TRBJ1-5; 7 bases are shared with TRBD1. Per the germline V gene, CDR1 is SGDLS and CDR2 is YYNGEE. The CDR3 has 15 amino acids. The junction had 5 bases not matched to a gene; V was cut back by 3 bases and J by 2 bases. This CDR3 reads CASSGTGEGNQPQHF. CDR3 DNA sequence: TGTGCCAGCAGCGGTACAGGGGAGGGCAATCAGCCCCAGCATTTT.

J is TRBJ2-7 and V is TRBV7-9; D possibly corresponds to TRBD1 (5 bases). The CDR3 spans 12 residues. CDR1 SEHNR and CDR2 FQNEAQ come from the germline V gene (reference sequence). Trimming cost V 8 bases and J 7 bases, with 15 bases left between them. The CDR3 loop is CASEGERLEQYF. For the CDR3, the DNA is TGTGCCAGCGAAGGGGAACGCTTAGAGCAGTACTTC.

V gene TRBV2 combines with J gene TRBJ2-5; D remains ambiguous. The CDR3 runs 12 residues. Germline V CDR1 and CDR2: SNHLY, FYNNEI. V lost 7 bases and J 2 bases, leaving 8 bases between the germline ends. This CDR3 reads CASKLEQETQYF. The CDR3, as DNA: TGTGCCAGCAAACTTGAACAAGAGACCCAGTACTTC. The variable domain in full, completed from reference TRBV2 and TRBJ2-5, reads EPEVTQTPSHQVTQMGQEVILRCVPISNHLYFYWYRQILGQKVEFLVSFYNNEISEKSEIFDDQFSVERPDGSNFTLKIRSTKLEDSAMYFCASKLEQETQYFGPGTRLLVL.

In nucleotides, the CDR3 is TGTGCCAGCAGTCCAAAACTAGCCACCAAAACCCTGAGCTCCTACAATGAGCAGTTCTTC. Its translation is CASSPKLATKTLSSYNEQFF. The rearrangement uses TRBV27 and TRBJ2-1, with D possibly matching TRBD2 (6 bases). The CDR3 runs 20 residues. The germline V gene has CDR1 MNHEY and CDR2 SMNVEV (reference sequence). Trimming took 5 bases from V and 0 from J, leaving 26 bases between them.

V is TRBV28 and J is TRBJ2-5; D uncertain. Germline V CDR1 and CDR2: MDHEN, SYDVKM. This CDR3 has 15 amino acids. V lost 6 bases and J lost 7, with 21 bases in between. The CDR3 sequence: CASSYRGGNVRTQYF. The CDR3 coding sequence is TGTGCCAGCAGCTACCGTGGTGGTAATGTTCGGACCCAGTACTTC.

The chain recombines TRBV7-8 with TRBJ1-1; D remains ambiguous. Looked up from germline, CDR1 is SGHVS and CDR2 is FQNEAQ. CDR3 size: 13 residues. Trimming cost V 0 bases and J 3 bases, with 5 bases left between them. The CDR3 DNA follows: TGTGCCAGCAGCTTAGCTTCCTACACTGAAGCTTTCTTT. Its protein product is CASSLASYTEAFF.

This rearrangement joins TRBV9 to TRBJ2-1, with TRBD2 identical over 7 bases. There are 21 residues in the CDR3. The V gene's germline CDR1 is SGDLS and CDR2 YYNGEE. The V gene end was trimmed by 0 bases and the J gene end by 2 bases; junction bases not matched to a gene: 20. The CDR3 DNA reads TGTGCCAGCAGCGTAGCTGGCGGGAGCCCCCGAACGAGTAGGACCTACAATGAGCAGTTCTTC. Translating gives CASSVAGGSPRTSRTYNEQFF. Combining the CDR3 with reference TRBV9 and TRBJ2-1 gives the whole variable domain DSGVTQTPKHLITATGQRVTLRCSPRSGDLSVYWYQQSLDQGLQFLIQYYNGEERAKGNILERFSAQQFPDLHSELNLSSLELGDSALYFCASSVAGGSPRTSRTYNEQFFGPGTRLTVL.

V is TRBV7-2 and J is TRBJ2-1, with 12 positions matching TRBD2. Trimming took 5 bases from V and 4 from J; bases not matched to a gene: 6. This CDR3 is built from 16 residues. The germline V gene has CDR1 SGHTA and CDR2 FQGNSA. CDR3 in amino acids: CASSPLAGGFYNEQFF. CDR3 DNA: TGTGCCAGCAGCCCTCTAGCGGGAGGGTTTTACAATGAGCAGTTCTTC.

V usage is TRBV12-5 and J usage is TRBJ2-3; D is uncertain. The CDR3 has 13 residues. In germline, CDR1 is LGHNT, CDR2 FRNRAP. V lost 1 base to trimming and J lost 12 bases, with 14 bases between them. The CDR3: CASGLDRVIPQYF. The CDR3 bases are TGTGCTAGTGGTTTGGACCGGGTAATACCCCAGTATTTT.

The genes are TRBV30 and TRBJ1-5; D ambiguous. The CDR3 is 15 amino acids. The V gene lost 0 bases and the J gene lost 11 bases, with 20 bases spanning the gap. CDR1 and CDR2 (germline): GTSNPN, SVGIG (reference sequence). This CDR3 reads CAWSVRRAGSETQHF. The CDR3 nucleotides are TGTGCCTGGAGTGTACGGCGGGCGGGCTCGGAGACCCAGCATTTT.

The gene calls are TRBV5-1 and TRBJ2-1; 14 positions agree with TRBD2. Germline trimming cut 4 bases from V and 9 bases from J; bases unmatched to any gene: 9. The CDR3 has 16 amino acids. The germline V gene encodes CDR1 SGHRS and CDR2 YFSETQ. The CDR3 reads CASSPTTSGRGSEQFF. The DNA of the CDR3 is TGCGCCAGCAGCCCGACGACTAGCGGGAGGGGGAGTGAGCAGTTCTTC.

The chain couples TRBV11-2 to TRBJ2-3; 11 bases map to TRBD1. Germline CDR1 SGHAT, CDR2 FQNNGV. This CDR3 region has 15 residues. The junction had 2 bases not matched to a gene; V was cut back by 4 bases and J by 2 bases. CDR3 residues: CASSYGQGATDTQYF. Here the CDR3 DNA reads TGTGCCAGCAGCTACGGACAGGGGGCCACAGATACGCAGTATTTT.

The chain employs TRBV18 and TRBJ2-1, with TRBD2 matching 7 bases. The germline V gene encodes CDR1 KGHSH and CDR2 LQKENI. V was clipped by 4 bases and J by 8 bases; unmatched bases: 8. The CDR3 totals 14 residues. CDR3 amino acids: CASSLTRGGDEQFF. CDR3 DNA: TGTGCCAGCTCACTGACTAGGGGAGGGGATGAGCAGTTCTTC.

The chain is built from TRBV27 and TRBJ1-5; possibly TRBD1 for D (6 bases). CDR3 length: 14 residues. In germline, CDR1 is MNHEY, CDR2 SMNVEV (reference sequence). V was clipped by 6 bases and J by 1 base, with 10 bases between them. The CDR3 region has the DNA TGTGCCAGCAGAGTGGGGGCGAGCAATCAGCCCCAGCATTTT. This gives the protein CASRVGASNQPQHF.

CDR3 sequence reads: CGTRVTSGNTIYF. The CDR3 bases are TGTGGGACGCGGGTAACCTCTGGAAACACCATATATTTT. The gene calls are TRBV19 and TRBJ1-3, with D uncertain. The germline gives CDR1 LNHDA, CDR2 SQIVND (reference sequence). The CDR3 sequence is 13 residues long.

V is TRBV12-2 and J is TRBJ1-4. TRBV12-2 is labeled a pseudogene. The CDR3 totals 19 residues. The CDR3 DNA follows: TGTGCAAGTCGCCCCTCAGACCGGCGGGGAACTCCTTGCGGTGAAAAACTGTTTTTT. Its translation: CASRPSDRRGTPCGEKLFF.

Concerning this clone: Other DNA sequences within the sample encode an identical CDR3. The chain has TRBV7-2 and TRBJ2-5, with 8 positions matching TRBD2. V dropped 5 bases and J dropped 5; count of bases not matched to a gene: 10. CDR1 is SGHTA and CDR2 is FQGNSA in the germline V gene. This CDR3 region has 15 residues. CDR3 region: CASSPFGREGETQYF. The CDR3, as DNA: TGTGCCAGCAGCCCCTTTGGACGGGAGGGGGAGACCCAGTACTTC.

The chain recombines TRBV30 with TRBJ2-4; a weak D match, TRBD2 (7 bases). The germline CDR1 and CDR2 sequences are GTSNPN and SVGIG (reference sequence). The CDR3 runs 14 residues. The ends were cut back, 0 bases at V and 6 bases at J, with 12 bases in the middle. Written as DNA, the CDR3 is TGTGCCTGGAGTGTACGGGGGGCCGGAAACATTCAGTACTTC. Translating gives CAWSVRGAGNIQYF.

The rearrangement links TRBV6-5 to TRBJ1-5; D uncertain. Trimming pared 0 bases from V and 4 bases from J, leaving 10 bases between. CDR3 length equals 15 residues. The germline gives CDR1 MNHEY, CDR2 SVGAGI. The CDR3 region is CASSYSNRGNQPQHF. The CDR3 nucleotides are TGTGCCAGCAGTTACTCGAACCGGGGAAATCAGCCCCAGCATTTT.